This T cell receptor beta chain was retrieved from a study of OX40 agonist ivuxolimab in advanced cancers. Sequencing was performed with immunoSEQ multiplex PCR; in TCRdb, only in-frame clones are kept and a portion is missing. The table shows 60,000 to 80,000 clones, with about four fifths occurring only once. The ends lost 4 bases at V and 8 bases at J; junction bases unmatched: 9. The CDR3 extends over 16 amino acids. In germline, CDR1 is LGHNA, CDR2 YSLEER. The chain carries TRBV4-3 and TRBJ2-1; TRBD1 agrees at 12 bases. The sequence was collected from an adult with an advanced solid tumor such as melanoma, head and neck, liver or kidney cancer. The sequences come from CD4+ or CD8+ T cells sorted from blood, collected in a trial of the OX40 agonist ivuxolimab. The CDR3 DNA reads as TGCGCCAGCAGCCGATCCGGGACAGGGGGCTCCGATGAGCAGTTCTTC. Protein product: CASSRSGTGGSDEQFF.